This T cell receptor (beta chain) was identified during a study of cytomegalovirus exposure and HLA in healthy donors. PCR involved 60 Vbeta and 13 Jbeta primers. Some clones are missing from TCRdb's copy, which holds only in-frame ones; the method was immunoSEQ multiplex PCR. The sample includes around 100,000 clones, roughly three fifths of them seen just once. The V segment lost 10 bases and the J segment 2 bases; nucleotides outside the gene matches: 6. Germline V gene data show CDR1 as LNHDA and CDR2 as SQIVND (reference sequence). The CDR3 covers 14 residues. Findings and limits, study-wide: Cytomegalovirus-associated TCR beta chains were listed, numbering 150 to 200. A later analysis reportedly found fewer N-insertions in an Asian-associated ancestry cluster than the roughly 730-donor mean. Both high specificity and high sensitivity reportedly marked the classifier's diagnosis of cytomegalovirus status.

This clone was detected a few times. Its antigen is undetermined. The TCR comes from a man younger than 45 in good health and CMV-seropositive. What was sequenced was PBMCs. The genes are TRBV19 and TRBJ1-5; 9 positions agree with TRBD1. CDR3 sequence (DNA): TGTGCCATCTCGGGACAGGGACGCAATCAGCCCCAGCATTTT. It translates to CAISGQGRNQPQHF.